The 27 T cell receptor beta chains reported below all come from one sample, sequenced in a study of blood T cells in healthy people across ages (dated by TCRdb to between 2014 and 2017). The library was prepared using 5' RACE. TCRdb names Illumina HiSeq 2500 as the instrument used. The second PCR ran for roughly 7 to 12 cycles and used a J-beta primer mix along with a sample-barcoded 5' primer. The raw public reads went through TCRdb reprocessing: fastp at Q25, MiXCR clone calling, in-frame beta chains kept. Each entry merges the rows of one CDR3 protein and shows their most common DNA and genes. The table for this sample lists about 380,000 distinct CDR3 sequences; 45% to 65% of them were counted only once. The ten largest make up under 65% of the sample. The specimen was blood. All receptors come from a man in his 60s in good health.

The chain joins TRBV20-1 to TRBJ1-6, with D maybe TRBD1 (6 bases). Per germline, CDR1 DFQATT and CDR2 SNEGSKA (reference sequence). V was shortened by 7 bases and J by 10 bases, with 17 bases between the two germline ends. The CDR3 length is 13 residues. In nucleotides, the CDR3 is TGCAGTGTCACGACAGAAGGGGGATCACCCCTCCACTTT. Protein sequence: CSVTTEGGSPLHF.

This clonotype was picked up one time. V gene TRBV2 combines with J gene TRBJ1-5; 11 nucleotides agree with TRBD1. The CDR3 has 14 residues. Germline V gene sequence: CDR1 SNHLY, CDR2 FYNNEI. Trimming took 5 bases from V and 7 from J; bases not matched to a gene: 4. Here the CDR3 reads CASSSGTGGQPQHF. The CDR3 bases are TGTGCCAGCAGTTCCGGGACAGGGGGGCAGCCCCAGCATTTT. Looking up the rest from reference TRBV2 and TRBJ1-5 gives the full variable domain: EPEVTQTPSHQVTQMGQEVILRCVPISNHLYFYWYRQILGQKVEFLVSFYNNEISEKSEIFDDQFSVERPDGSNFTLKIRSTKLEDSAMYFCASSSGTGGQPQHFGDGTRLSIL.

Written as DNA, the CDR3 is TGTGCCAGCACTCCGACTAGCGACGCCTACAATGAGCAGTTCTTC. Translating gives CASTPTSDAYNEQFF. V gene TRBV6-4 combines with J gene TRBJ2-1; 8 positions match TRBD2. Germline CDR1 and CDR2: MRHNA and SNTAGT. Trimming removed 7 bases from V and 2 bases from J; junction bases left unmatched: 7. The CDR3 sequence is 15 residues long.

V is TRBV20-1 and J is TRBJ1-1; D unclear. Trimming pared 5 bases from V and 4 bases from J, leaving 14 bases between. The CDR3 loop spans 13 amino acids. CDR1 and CDR2 from the germline V gene are DFQATT and SNEGSKA (reference sequence). The CDR3 DNA sequence: TGCAGTGCTTTGGGCCCACTGGGCACTGAAGCTTTCTTT. It is translated as CSALGPLGTEAFF.

This clonotype appeared a few times. The chain carries TRBV7-2 and TRBJ2-7, with a weak D call TRBD2 (5 bases). V was trimmed by 3 bases and J by 3 bases, leaving 15 bases between them. Germline assignment: CDR1 SGHTA and CDR2 FQGNSA. The CDR3 covers 15 residues. Here the CDR3 reads CASSFSSGLRYEQYF. The CDR3 nucleotides read TGTGCCAGCAGCTTCTCCTCCGGACTCCGCTACGAGCAGTACTTC.

This clonotype was picked up a small number of times. The J gene is TRBJ2-5, the V gene TRBV5-4, with 14 bases that match TRBD2. CDR3 size: 17 residues. The V gene's germline CDR1 is SGHNT and CDR2 YYREEE (reference sequence). V lost 4 bases, J lost 5 bases, and 10 bases stayed unmatched. CDR3 in DNA: TGTGCCAGCAGCGCCCGACTAGCGGGAGGGCGTTATGAGACCCAGTACTTC. It translates to CASSARLAGGRYETQYF. Complete variable domain (other parts from reference TRBV5-4 and TRBJ2-5): ETGVTQSPTHLIKTRGQQVTLRCSSQSGHNTVSWYQQALGQGPQFIFQYYREEENGRGNFPPRFSGLQFPNYSSELNVNALELDDSALYLCASSARLAGGRYETQYFGPGTRLLVL.

This clonotype has more than one count but fewer than ten. The rearrangement uses TRBV6-2 or TRBV6-3 and TRBJ2-7; 8 positions agree with TRBD1. Germline CDR1 MNHEY, CDR2 SVGEGT. CDR3 length equals 15 residues. V gave up 1 base and J gave up 3 bases; unmatched junction bases: 5. CDR3 nucleotides: TGTGCCAGCAGTTACTGGGGACAGGAAAGCTACGAGCAGTACTTC. Its translation: CASSYWGQESYEQYF.

This clonotype was detected ten times or more. The chain has TRBV20-1 and TRBJ2-1, with a weak D call TRBD1 (5 bases). Looked up from germline, CDR1 is DFQATT and CDR2 is SNEGSKA (reference sequence). Trimming cost V 1 base and J 0 bases, with 7 bases left between them. This CDR3 region has 14 residues. The CDR3 here is CSARGGASYNEQFF. The CDR3 region has the DNA TGCAGTGCTAGAGGGGGCGCCTCCTACAATGAGCAGTTCTTC.

V is TRBV6-2 or TRBV6-3 and J is TRBJ1-2; 8 nucleotides align to TRBD1. Germline V gives CDR1 MNHEY, CDR2 SVGEGT. This CDR3 spans 12 amino acids. Trimming removed 6 bases from V and 8 bases from J; junction bases left unmatched: 5. The CDR3 nucleotides are TGTGCCAGCAGCCAGGGACAGGACGGCTACACCTTC. Its translation: CASSQGQDGYTF.

The V call is TRBV3-1, the J call TRBJ2-1, with a weak D call TRBD2 (7 bases). The ends were cut back, 3 bases at V and 6 bases at J, with 15 bases in the middle. From germline, CDR1 is LGHDT and CDR2 YNNKEL (reference sequence). The CDR3 totals 15 residues. CDR3 in amino acids: CASSQRGGLGNEQFF. The CDR3, as DNA: TGTGCCAGCAGCCAGAGGGGGGGATTAGGCAATGAGCAGTTCTTC.

The chain employs TRBV20-1 and TRBJ2-4; 9 bases align to TRBD2. CDR3 size: 18 residues. V was clipped by 6 bases and J by 2 bases; unmatched bases: 17. Germline CDR1 is DFQATT and CDR2 is SNEGSKA (reference sequence). In nucleotides, the CDR3 is TGCAGTGCAGCCCTCTGGCGGGGGGGCCTTTTAACCAAAAACATTCAGTACTTC. Translation gives CSAALWRGGLLTKNIQYF.

The rearrangement joins TRBV20-1 to TRBJ2-1; 12 bases agree with TRBD2. The last part of the DNA fits TRBJ2-7 better; the J call may be wrong. The CDR3 extends over 19 amino acids. The germline gives CDR1 DFQATT, CDR2 SNEGSKA (reference sequence). The CDR3 loop is CSARVRGLAGTGWGNEQYF. The CDR3 DNA reads as TGCAGTGCTAGAGTCCGCGGACTAGCGGGAACGGGGTGGGGCAATGAGCAGTACTTC.

This clonotype showed up just once. The J gene is TRBJ1-2, the V gene TRBV11-2; D is uncertain. The CDR3 spans 15 residues. With 3 bases removed from V and 0 bases from J, the gap between germline ends came to 11 bases. Germline CDR1 SGHAT, CDR2 FQNNGV. In DNA, the CDR3 is TGTGCCAGCAGCTTGGTCAGCGGAGCTAACTATGGCTACACCTTC. This translates into CASSLVSGANYGYTF.

The CDR3 reads CASSLGAGVGEKLFF. For the CDR3, the DNA is TGTGCCAGCAGTTTAGGCGCCGGGGTTGGCGAAAAACTGTTTTTT. The chain joins TRBV12-3 or TRBV12-4 to TRBJ1-4, with no clear D. V was clipped by 1 base and J by 8 bases, with 14 bases between them. The length of the CDR3 is 15 residues.

The chain carries TRBV20-1 and TRBJ1-2; 9 bases line up with TRBD1. The trim removed 5 bases at V and 7 bases at J, leaving 11 bases unmatched. From germline, CDR1 is DFQATT and CDR2 SNEGSKA (reference sequence). The CDR3 covers 14 residues. CDR3 in amino acids: CSAPGWDRVFGYTF. The CDR3 DNA reads TGCAGTGCTCCCGGGTGGGACAGGGTATTTGGCTACACCTTC.

The rearrangement uses TRBV5-5 and TRBJ2-3, with D unresolved. The CDR3 has 15 amino acids. Trimming shortened V by 2 bases and J by 0 bases, and 10 bases separated the two germline ends. Germline V gene lookup returns CDR1 SGHKS and CDR2 YYEKEE (reference sequence). The CDR3 DNA reads as TGTGCCAGCAGCTTAACGGGTCAAAGCACAGATACGCAGTATTTT. Its protein product is CASSLTGQSTDTQYF.

This clonotype was picked up many times. The rearrangement links TRBV12-3 or TRBV12-4 to TRBJ2-5; 12 nucleotides align to TRBD2. The junction had 5 bases not matched to a gene; V was cut back by 4 bases and J by 5 bases. The CDR3 totals 15 residues. In DNA, the CDR3 is TGTGCCAGCAGTTCGTCTAGCGGGGGGGGGGAGACCCAGTACTTC. Its protein product is CASSSSSGGGETQYF.

This clonotype turned up a few times. The chain has TRBV7-7 and TRBJ2-1; TRBD2 aligns across 10 bases. Germline V gene lookup returns CDR1 SSHAT and CDR2 FNYEAQ (reference sequence). The CDR3 runs to 15 residues. V was clipped by 3 bases and J by 2 bases; unmatched bases: 1. CDR3 in DNA: TGTGCCAGCAGCTTCGGACTAGCGGCCTACAATGAGCAGTTCTTC. This sequence encodes CASSFGLAAYNEQFF.

Notes on this clonotype: A junction boundary mismatches the germline segment, possibly from a read error. The gene calls are TRBV11-1 and TRBJ2-7; 11 bases match TRBD2. From germline, CDR1 is SGHAT and CDR2 FQDESV (reference sequence). The CDR3 extends over 15 amino acids. The chain's CDR3 is CAGRMGLAETYEQYF. Written as DNA, the CDR3 is TGTGCCGGCAGGATGGGACTAGCGGAGACCTACGAGCAGTACTTC.

This clonotype was observed a few times. The CDR3 coding sequence is TGCAGTGCTAGAGATGCCCGGAGACAGGGGAGGTACGAGCAGTACTTC. Translated, it gives CSARDARRQGRYEQYF. This chain joins TRBV20-1 and TRBJ2-7, with 8 bases lining up with TRBD1. Unmatched junction bases numbered 11, after V lost 0 bases and J lost 4 bases. The CDR3 contains 16 residues. Germline assignment: CDR1 DFQATT and CDR2 SNEGSKA (reference sequence).

This clonotype was counted between two and nine times. This rearrangement joins TRBV7-2 to TRBJ2-1, with TRBD2 identical over 7 bases. This CDR3 is 15 amino acids long. J was trimmed by 3 bases and V by 5 bases; bases with no gene match: 7. In germline, CDR1 is SGHTA, CDR2 FQGNSA. DNA for the CDR3: TGTGCCAGCAGCCAAAGCGGGGATGGCTACAATGAGCAGTTCTTC. Its protein is CASSQSGDGYNEQFF.

This clonotype was seen more than once but under ten times. The rearrangement links TRBV7-8 to TRBJ2-4; 7 bases fit TRBD2. Germline V gene sequence: CDR1 SGHVS, CDR2 FQNEAQ. This CDR3 has 16 amino acids. Trimming removed 5 bases from V and 7 bases from J; junction bases left unmatched: 14. CDR3: CASSAPRTSFKNIQYF. The CDR3 DNA reads TGTGCCAGCAGCGCCCCCCGGACTAGTTTTAAGAACATTCAGTACTTC.

The chain combines TRBV20-1 with TRBJ2-5, with 7 bases that match TRBD2. Trimming removed 0 bases from V and 0 bases from J; junction bases left unmatched: 4. The CDR3 length is 15 residues. Germline loops: CDR1 DFQATT, CDR2 SNEGSKA (reference sequence). CDR3 protein: CSAREGAGNQETQYF. DNA of the CDR3: TGCAGTGCTAGAGAGGGAGCGGGGAACCAAGAGACCCAGTACTTC.

The V and J genes are TRBV10-3 and TRBJ2-1; no firm D call. There are 13 residues in the CDR3. Between the trimmed V and J ends, which lost 10 bases and 8 bases, there was a span of 18 bases. Germline assignment: CDR1 ENHRY and CDR2 SYGVKD. The CDR3 sequence is CATQPPPADEQFF. CDR3 bases: TGTGCCACCCAGCCTCCACCAGCTGATGAGCAGTTCTTC.

The V gene is TRBV20-1, the J gene TRBJ2-1; D is possibly TRBD2 (5 bases). CDR3 length equals 13 residues. Germline V gene data show CDR1 as DFQATT and CDR2 as SNEGSKA (reference sequence). The V end lost 0 bases, the J end lost 9 bases, and 12 bases lay between the germline ends. The CDR3 region has the DNA TGCAGTGCTAGAGACTCCCGGGGTTTTGAGCAGTTCTTC. As protein: CSARDSRGFEQFF.

This clonotype was recorded only once. V and J are TRBV27 and TRBJ2-7, with TRBD1 matching 9 bases. The junction had 8 bases not matched to a gene; V was cut back by 4 bases and J by 7 bases. Germline values: CDR1 MNHEY, CDR2 SMNVEV (reference sequence). The CDR3 loop spans 14 amino acids. The CDR3 nucleotides are TGTGCCAGCAGTTCGGACAGGGGTGCGAGGGAGCAGTACTTC. Protein sequence: CASSSDRGAREQYF.

V gene TRBV29-1 combines with J gene TRBJ2-5, with TRBD1 identical over 9 bases. The CDR3 runs to 12 residues. Per the germline V gene, CDR1 is SQVTM and CDR2 is ANQGSEA. Trimming took 7 bases from V and 4 from J; bases not matched to a gene: 4. CDR3 coding DNA: TGCAGCGCTGCGACAGGGGGAGAGACCCAGTACTTC. Encoded protein: CSAATGGETQYF.